This TCR beta chain appears in the sequencing data of a study of blood T cell repertoires in COVID-19. As for the study in general: Sources were T cells, B-cell-depleted T cells, or PBMCs; the material itself was cDNA or gDNA.

In the original workflow: Amplification from reference gene primers served as the basis for estimated nucleated cell counts. Profiled with immunoSEQ multiplex PCR; TCRdb holds only in-frame clones, not every one. V, J and clone size derive from that table, while D and trimming were established from the DNA sequence. This table has about 150,000 clones, 70% to 80% appearing once. This CDR3 is built from 17 residues. In germline, CDR1 is SNHLY, CDR2 FYNNEI. With 6 bases clipped from V and 2 bases from J, the junction kept 10 bases outside the gene matches. Sample: peripheral blood. V usage is TRBV2 and J usage is TRBJ1-3, with 10 bases fitting TRBD1. The receptor's source is a man aged 45-65 years with acute or convalescent COVID-19. The CDR3: CASSRDRGRGTGNTIYF. In nucleotides, the CDR3 is TGTGCCAGCAGCCGGGACAGGGGTAGGGGGACTGGAAACACCATATATTTT.